This T cell receptor (beta chain) was captured in a study of a mutant IDH1 vaccine in newly diagnosed glioma. Using immunoSEQ multiplex PCR, the repertoire was profiled, and TCRdb retains in-frame clones only, with some absent. The data hold tens of thousands of clones, with more than 80% observed a single time. General study findings and limits: Patients mounted vaccine-induced immune responses in 80% to 95% of cases.

About this clone: Its antigen is as yet unknown.

Time point reported: week 23, last vaccination. Alongside topical imiquimod, each dose of vaccine comprised 300 ug of mutant IDH1 20-mer peptide. The source was PBMCs, collected from a glioma patient whose treatment included an IDH1 peptide vaccine. The clonotype originates from a woman in her 50s with glioma.

The chain's CDR3 is CASSLEDSIYGYTF. CDR3 nucleotide sequence: TGCGCCAGCAGCTTGGAAGACAGCATCTATGGCTACACCTTC. The rearrangement joins TRBV5-1 to TRBJ1-2; perhaps TRBD1 as D (5 bases). Germline V gene data show CDR1 as SGHRS and CDR2 as YFSETQ. Trimming stripped 0 bases from V and 4 bases from J, with 10 bases between. There are 14 residues in the CDR3.